What follows describes a single T cell receptor beta chain. Germline V gene sequence: CDR1 KGHSH, CDR2 LQKENI. Unmatched junction bases numbered 11, after V lost 3 bases and J lost 2 bases. This CDR3 has 18 amino acids. In the original processing: Quantification of nucleated cells was approximated via reference gene primer amplification. This table comes from immunoSEQ multiplex PCR, and its TCRdb copy is limited to in-frame clones, with some not included. That table supplies the V and J calls and clone size; D and trimming were determined from the DNA. The sample has some 130,000 clones; approximately 86% are singletons. This entry belongs to a study of blood T cell repertoires in COVID-19. The overall study: The analysed material was cDNA or gDNA that came from T cells, B-cell-depleted T cells, or PBMCs.

Adults between roughly 18 and 95 years of age took part from 24 US areas. Sample: PBMCs or T cells enriched from blood (not recorded which). The J gene is TRBJ2-3, the V gene TRBV18, with 10 bases fitting TRBD2. The sequence was collected from a woman aged 45-65 years who had recovered from COVID-19. The CDR3 DNA sequence: TGTGCCAGCTCACCTAGCGGGGGGTTCCTCAAACACACAGATACGCAGTATTTT. It encodes CASSPSGGFLKHTDTQYF. Using reference TRBV18 and TRBJ2-3 for the parts outside the CDR3, the full variable domain is NAGVMQNPRHLVRRRGQEARLRCSPMKGHSHVYWYRQLPEEGLKFMVYLQKENIIDESGMPKERFSAEFPKEGPSILRIQQVVRGDSAAYFCASSPSGGFLKHTDTQYFGPGTRLTVL.